Included here is one TCR beta chain sequence, with context. Its antigen is unknown. This sample is drawn from a study of tissue T cells after allogeneic stem cell transplantation. Study-wide results and limits: Tissue-detected TCR repertoire was only partly captured by blood and spleen T cells.

Germline CDR1 SGHTA, CDR2 FQGNSA. The CDR3 contains 16 residues. With 2 bases clipped from V and 5 bases from J, the junction kept 10 bases outside the gene matches. Non-transplant comparator patients with other cancers had at least five gastrointestinal samples and no known gastrointestinal disease. Some clones are missing from TCRdb's copy, which holds only in-frame ones; the method was immunoSEQ multiplex PCR. The repertoire holds roughly 25,000 clones, with around 79% as singletons. V usage is TRBV7-2 and J usage is TRBJ2-3, with 7 bases matching TRBD1. The sequences come from tissue from the ileum, collected at autopsy. The receptor was derived from an older female donor with lung cancer. CDR3 DNA: TGTGCCAGCAGCTTACATCGACAGGGCCTGAAAGATACGCAGTATTTT. Its protein product is CASSLHRQGLKDTQYF.